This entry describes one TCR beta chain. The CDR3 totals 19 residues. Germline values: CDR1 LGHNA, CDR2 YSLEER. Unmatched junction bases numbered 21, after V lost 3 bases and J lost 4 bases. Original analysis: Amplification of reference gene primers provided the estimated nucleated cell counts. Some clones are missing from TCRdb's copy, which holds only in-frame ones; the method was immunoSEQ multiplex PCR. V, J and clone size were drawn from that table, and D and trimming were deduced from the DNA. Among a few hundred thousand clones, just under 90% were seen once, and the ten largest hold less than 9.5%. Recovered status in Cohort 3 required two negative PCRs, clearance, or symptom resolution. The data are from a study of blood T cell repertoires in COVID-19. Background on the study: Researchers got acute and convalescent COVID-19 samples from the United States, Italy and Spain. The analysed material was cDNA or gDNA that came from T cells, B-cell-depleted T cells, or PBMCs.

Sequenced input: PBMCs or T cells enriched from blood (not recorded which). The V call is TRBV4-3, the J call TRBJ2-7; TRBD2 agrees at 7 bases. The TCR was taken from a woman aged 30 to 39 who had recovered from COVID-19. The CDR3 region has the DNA TGCGCCAGCAGCCAGGCCATAACGGGGAGGGCAGCCCGTTTTTACGAGCAGTACTTC. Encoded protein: CASSQAITGRAARFYEQYF.